The following is a T cell receptor (beta chain) sequence with its context. The data stem from a study of blood T cell repertoires in COVID-19. Study-level background: Acute and convalescent COVID-19 specimens originated in the United States, Italy and Spain. PBMCs, B-cell-depleted T cells, or T cells provided the cDNA or gDNA that made up the material.

With 5 bases removed from V and 8 bases from J, the gap between germline ends came to 12 bases. This CDR3 contains 11 residues. Germline loops: CDR1 SQVTM, CDR2 ANQGSEA. The authors' processing: For nucleated cells, counts were estimated from reference gene primer amplification. Some clones are missing from TCRdb's copy, which holds only in-frame ones; the method was immunoSEQ multiplex PCR. V, J and clone size derive from that table, while D and trimming were established from the DNA sequence. Among more than 150,000 clones listed, around 83% were seen once. The chain joins TRBV29-1 to TRBJ1-2, with a tentative D call TRBD1 (5 bases). The sequenced material came from peripheral blood. The sequence derives from a woman aged 40 to 50 with acute or convalescent COVID-19. The CDR3 DNA follows: TGCAGCGTTATCAGGGCCGGGGGCTACACCTTC. Translating it yields CSVIRAGGYTF.